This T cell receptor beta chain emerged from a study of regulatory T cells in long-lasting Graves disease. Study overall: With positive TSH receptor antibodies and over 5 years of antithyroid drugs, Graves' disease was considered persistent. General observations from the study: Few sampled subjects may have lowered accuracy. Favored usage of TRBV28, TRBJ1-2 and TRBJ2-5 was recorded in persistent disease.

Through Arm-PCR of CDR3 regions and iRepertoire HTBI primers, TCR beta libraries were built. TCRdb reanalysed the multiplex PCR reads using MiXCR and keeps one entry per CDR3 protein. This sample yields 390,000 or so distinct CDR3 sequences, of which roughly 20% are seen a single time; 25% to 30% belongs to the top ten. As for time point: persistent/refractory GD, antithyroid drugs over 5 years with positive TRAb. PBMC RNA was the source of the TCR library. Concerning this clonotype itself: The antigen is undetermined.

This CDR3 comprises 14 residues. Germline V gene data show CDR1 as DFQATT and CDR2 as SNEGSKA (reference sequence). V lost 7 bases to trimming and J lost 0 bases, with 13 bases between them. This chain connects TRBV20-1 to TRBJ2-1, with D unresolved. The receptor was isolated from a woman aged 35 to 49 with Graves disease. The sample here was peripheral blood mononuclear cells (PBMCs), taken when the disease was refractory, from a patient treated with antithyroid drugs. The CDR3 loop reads CSGGKPSSYNEQFF. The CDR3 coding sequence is TGCAGTGGGGGTAAGCCAAGCTCCTACAATGAGCAGTTCTTC.